This T cell receptor beta chain was profiled in a study of cytomegalovirus exposure and HLA in healthy donors. Primers for the PCR totalled 60 Vbeta and 13 Jbeta. Data came from immunoSEQ multiplex PCR; TCRdb stores just in-frame clones and leaves some out. The data show 200,000 or so clones, approximately 85% seen once. This CDR3 spans 15 amino acids. The V segment lost 0 bases and the J segment 3 bases; nucleotides outside the gene matches: 2. Per the germline V gene, CDR1 is SGHKS and CDR2 is YYEKEE (reference sequence). The sequence derives from a woman in her 50s in good health and CMV-seropositive. V gene TRBV5-5 combines with J gene TRBJ1-5, with TRBD1 matching over 8 bases. Sequences were obtained from PBMCs. The CDR3: CASSLEGQDNQPQHF. CDR3 coding DNA: TGTGCCAGCAGCTTGGAGGGACAGGACAATCAGCCCCAGCATTTT.